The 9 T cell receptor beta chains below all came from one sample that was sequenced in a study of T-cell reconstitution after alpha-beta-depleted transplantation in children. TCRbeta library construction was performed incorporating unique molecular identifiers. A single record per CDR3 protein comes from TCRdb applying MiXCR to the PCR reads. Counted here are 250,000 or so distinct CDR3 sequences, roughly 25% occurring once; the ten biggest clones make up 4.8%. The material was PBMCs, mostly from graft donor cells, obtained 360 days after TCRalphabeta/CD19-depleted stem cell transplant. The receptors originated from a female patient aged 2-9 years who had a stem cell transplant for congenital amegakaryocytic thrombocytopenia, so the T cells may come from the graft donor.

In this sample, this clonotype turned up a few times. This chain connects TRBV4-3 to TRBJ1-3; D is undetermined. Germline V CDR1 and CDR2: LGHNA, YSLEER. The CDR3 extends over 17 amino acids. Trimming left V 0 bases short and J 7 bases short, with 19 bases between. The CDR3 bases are TGCGCCAGCAGCCAAGATAGGTCGCGGTCAAGGAGTAACACCATATATTTT. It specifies CASSQDRSRSRSNTIYF.

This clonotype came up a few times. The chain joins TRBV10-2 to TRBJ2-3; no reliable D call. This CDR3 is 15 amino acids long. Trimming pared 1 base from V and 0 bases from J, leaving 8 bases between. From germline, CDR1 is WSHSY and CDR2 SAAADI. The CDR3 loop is CASSEFRVSTDTQYF. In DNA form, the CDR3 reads TGCGCCAGCAGTGAGTTTAGGGTTAGCACAGATACGCAGTATTTT.

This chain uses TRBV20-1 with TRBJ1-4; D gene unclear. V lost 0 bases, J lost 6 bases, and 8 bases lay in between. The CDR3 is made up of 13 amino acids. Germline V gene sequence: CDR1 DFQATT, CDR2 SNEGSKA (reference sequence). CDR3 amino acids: CSAREGSDEKLFF. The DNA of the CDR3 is TGCAGTGCTAGAGAGGGATCTGATGAAAAACTGTTTTTT.

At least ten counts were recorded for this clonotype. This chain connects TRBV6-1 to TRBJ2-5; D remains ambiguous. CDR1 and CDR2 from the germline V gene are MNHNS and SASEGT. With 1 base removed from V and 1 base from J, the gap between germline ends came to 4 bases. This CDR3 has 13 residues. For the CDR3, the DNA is TGTGCCAGCAGTGAAGGGCTCCAAGAGACCCAGTACTTC. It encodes CASSEGLQETQYF.

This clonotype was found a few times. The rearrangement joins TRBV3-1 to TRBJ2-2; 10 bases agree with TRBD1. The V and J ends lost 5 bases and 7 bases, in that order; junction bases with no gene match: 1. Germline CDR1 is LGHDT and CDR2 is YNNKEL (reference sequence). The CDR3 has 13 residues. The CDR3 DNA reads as TGTGCCAGCAGCGGGACAGGGGACGGGGAGCTGTTTTTT. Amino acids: CASSGTGDGELFF.

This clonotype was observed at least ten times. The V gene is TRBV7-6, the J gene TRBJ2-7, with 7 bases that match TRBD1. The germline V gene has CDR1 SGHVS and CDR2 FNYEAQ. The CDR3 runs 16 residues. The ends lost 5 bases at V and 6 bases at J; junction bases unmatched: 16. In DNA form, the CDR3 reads TGTGCCAGCAGCCTAAGGATTAGACAGGGAAGGTCCGAGCAGTACTTC. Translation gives CASSLRIRQGRSEQYF.

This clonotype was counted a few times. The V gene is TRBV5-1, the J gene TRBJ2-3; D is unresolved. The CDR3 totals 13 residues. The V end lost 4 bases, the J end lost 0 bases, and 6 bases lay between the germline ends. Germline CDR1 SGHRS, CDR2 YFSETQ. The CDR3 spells CASSQSSTDTQYF. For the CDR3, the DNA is TGCGCCAGCAGCCAATCTAGCACAGATACGCAGTATTTT.

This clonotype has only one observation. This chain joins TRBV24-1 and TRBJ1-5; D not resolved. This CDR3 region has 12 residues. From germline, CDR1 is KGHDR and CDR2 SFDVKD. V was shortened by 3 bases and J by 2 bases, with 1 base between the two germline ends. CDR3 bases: TGTGCCACCAGTGATGGCAATCAGCCCCAGCATTTT. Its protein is CATSDGNQPQHF.

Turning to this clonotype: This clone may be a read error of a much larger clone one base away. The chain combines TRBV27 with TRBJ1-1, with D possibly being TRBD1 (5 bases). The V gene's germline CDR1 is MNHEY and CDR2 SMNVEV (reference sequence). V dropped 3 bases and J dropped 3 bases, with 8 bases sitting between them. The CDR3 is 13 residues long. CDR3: CASSFLGDTEAFF. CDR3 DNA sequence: TGTGCCAGCAGTTTCTTGGGGGACACTGAAGCTTTCTTT.